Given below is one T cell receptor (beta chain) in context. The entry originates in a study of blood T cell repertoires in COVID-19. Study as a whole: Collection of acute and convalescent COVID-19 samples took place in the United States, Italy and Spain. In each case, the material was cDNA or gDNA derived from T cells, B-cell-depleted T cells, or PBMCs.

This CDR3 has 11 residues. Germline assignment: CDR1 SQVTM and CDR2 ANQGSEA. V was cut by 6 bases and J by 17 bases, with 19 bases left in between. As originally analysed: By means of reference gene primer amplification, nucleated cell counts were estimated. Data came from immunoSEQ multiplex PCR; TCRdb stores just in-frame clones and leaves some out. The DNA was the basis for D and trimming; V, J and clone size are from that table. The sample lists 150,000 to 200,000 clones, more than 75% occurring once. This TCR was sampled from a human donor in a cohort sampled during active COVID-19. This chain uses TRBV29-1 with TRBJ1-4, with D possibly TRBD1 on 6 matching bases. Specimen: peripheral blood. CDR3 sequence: CSVTYSGVPFF. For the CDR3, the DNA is TGCAGCGTCACGTATTCAGGGGTCCCCTTTTTT.